This T cell receptor (beta chain) was captured by sequencing in a study of blood T cell repertoires in COVID-19. Overall study context: From the United States, Italy and Spain came samples of acute and convalescent COVID-19. Sample material is recorded as cDNA or gDNA derived from T cells, B-cell-depleted T cells, or PBMCs.

Assay used: immunoSEQ multiplex PCR; TCRdb lists only in-frame clones, some missing. The sample has about 260,000 clones, 84% seen once. CDR1 and CDR2 from the germline V gene are SGHRS and YFSETQ. The CDR3 contains 13 residues. V shed 2 bases and J shed 6 bases, with 11 bases lying between them. The rearrangement links TRBV5-1 to TRBJ1-2, with D tentatively TRBD1 (5 bases). This TCR was sampled from a woman between 40 and 50 years old who had recovered from COVID-19. Sequenced sample: peripheral blood. The CDR3 DNA follows: TGCGCCAGCAGCTTTCAGGGAATCGATGGCTACACCTTC. As protein: CASSFQGIDGYTF.